This T cell receptor beta chain was retrieved from a study of graft-versus-host responses after intestinal transplantation (dated by TCRdb to about 2021). With respect to the entire study: Multivisceral, liver-intestinal, or isolated intestinal transplants were received by the recipients. Anti-thymocyte globulin induction was given to all recipients, followed by maintenance tacrolimus and steroids for approximately three years. After intestinal transplantation, graft-versus-host and host-versus-graft alloreactive T cell clones were followed in the graft, circulation and bone marrow using bulk TCR-beta CDR3 sequencing. To identify alloreactive clones, pre-transplant mixed lymphocyte reaction products were sequenced and then compared with unstimulated pre-transplant donor and recipient T cells. Of the 20 to 25 intestinal transplant recipients enrolled in the cohort, one of whom was a retransplant, 3 patients without pretransplant specimens were excluded. A peak of at least 4% donor T cells among recipient peripheral blood mononuclear cells was the definition used for donor T cell macrochimerism. Samples from a few later patients were sequenced in-house on an Illumina MiSeq with MiXCR processing rather than by the commercial service.

Library preparation employed the immunoSEQ multiplex PCR assay. For most patients, genomic DNA was isolated using the Qiagen DNeasy Blood and Tissue Kit and was shipped frozen to Adaptive Biotechnologies for TCR sequencing. High-throughput TCR-beta CDR3 sequencing of genomic DNA from most patients was performed by Adaptive Biotechnologies. Processing in the source paper ran as follows. Adaptive's ImmunoSEQ software was the source of the TCR sequencing data for 15 to 20 patients, while a few other patients were processed with MiXCR and VDJtools. To correct CD4 versus CD8 sorting errors, any sequence found in both subsets at a frequency ratio below 5:1 was removed. Because the origin of CDR3 nucleotide sequences shared between donor and recipient could not be assigned, those sequences were removed. At least 2-fold expansion over unstimulated cells and a minimum CFSE-low frequency of 0.002% (template counts) or 0.001% (read counts) were required for clones to be classified as alloreactive. Clones detected in sequenced pre-transplant spleen, lymph node, or MLR CFSE-low populations of the donor or recipient were defined as mappable. Cumulative frequency of alloreactive clones was calculated as a percentage of all sequences weighted by copy number. TCRdb stores this immuneACCESS table with in-frame sequences only. Part of the clones is absent; in the studies checked, under half of the shortfall reflects unresolved V genes, and no reason is known for the rest. V and J calls and clone size come straight from that table; D and trimming were deduced from the DNA. This sample is represented by over 65,000 clones; approximately 90% of them were singletons. The ten biggest clones cover 7.6% of the sample.

V loses 3 bases of germline sequence and J loses 4 bases, and the interval between the two ends is 15 bases. The CDR3 contains 16 residues, cysteine and phenylalanine counted. Only the CDR3 part of the read is kept: 48 bases, read in frame from the first base. Per the germline V gene (reference sequence), LNHNV is the CDR1 and YYDKDF is the CDR2. Broader findings and caveats from the paper: GvH clones were found in recipient bone marrow, and some of the GvH clones appeared earlier in ileal mucosa or blood, which is consistent with an intestinal mucosal origin. In the allografts of patients with donor T cell macrochimerism, GvH to HvG T cell clonal ratios were high. Early after transplant, declines in HvG clones were associated with peak levels of circulating GvH clones. The relatively low number and heterogeneity of intestinal transplant patients limited the conclusions.

This specimen's time point label, interpreted: cells obtained before transplantation from donor or recipient. CD3+CD4+ and CD3+CD8+ populations were FACS-sorted from unstimulated pre-transplant donor and recipient cells taken from spleen or lymph nodes. Concerning this clone: There is no known antigen for this receptor. The sample holds no much larger clone one base away, and base qualities are not on file.

Material: unstimulated CD8+ T cells sorted from spleen or lymph node cells, obtained before transplant. This sequence was found in a human donor who was the organ donor for an intestinal transplant. The sequence joins TRBV15 to TRBJ1-4, with the D gene too uncertain to name. The CDR3 reads CATSRSVGRINEKLFF. Here is the DNA: TGTGCCACCAGCAGGAGTGTCGGACGGATTAATGAAAAACTGTTTTTT. Full variable domain (CDR3 extended with the reference TRBV15 and TRBJ1-4 proteins): DAMVIQNPRYQVTQFGKPVTLSCSQTLNHNVMYWYQQKSSQAPKLLFHYYDKDFNNEADTPDNFQSRRPNTSFCFLDIRSPGLGDTAMYLCATSRSVGRINEKLFFGSGTQLSVL.